This TCR beta chain appears in the sequencing data of a study of blood T cell repertoires in COVID-19. About the research overall: From the United States, Italy and Spain came samples of acute and convalescent COVID-19. Sources were T cells, B-cell-depleted T cells, or PBMCs; the material itself was cDNA or gDNA.

The CDR3 totals 13 residues. Germline trimming cut 6 bases from V and 8 bases from J; bases unmatched to any gene: 9. The V gene's germline CDR1 is MNHEY and CDR2 SMNVEV (reference sequence). As handled by the study authors: The authors estimated nucleated cell counts from reference gene primer amplification. Clones were read by immunoSEQ multiplex PCR, and TCRdb kept only the in-frame ones, dropping some. The D gene and trimming were derived from the DNA, and the V and J assignments and clone size from that table. The sample lists 55,000 to 60,000 clones, under 90% seen once, with 4.7% in the top ten.

The sequence came from a man in his forties with active COVID-19. Sample: peripheral blood. The chain employs TRBV27 and TRBJ1-2, with TRBD1 matching 7 bases. Here the CDR3 reads CASSSQGSGGYTF. As DNA, the CDR3 is TGTGCCAGCAGCTCACAGGGGTCTGGGGGCTACACCTTC.